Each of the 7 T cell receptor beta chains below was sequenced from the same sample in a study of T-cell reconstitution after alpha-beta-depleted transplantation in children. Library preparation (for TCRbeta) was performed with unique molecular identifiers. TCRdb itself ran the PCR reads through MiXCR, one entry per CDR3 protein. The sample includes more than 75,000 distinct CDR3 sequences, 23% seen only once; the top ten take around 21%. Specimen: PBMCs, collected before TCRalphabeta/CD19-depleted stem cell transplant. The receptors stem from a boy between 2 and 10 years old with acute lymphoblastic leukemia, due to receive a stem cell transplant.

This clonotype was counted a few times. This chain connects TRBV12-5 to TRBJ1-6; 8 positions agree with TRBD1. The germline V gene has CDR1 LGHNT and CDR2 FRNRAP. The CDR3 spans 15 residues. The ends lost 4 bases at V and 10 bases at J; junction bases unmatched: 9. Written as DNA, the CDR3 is TGTGCTAGTGGTTCGCGAAGACAGGGGTGGTCACCCCTCCACTTT. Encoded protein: CASGSRRQGWSPLHF.

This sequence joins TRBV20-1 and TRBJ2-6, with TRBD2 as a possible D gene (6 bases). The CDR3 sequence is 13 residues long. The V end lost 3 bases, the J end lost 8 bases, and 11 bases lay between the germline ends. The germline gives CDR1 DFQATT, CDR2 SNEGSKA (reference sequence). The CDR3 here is CSASGGLTNVLTF. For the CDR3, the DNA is TGCAGTGCTAGTGGGGGGTTGACCAACGTCCTGACTTTC.

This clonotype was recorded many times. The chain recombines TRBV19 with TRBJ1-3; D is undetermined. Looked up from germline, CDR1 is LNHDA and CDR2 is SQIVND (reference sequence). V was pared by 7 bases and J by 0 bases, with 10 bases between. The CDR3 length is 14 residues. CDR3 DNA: TGTGCCAGTAAAGAGGTGGACTCTGGAAACACCATATATTTT. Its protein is CASKEVDSGNTIYF.

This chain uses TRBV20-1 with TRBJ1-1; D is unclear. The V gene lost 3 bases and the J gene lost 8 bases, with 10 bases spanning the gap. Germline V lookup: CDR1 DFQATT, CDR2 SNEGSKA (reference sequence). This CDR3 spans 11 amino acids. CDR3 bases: TGCAGTGCTAGGCGGGGATTCGAAGCTTTCTTT. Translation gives CSARRGFEAFF.

The CDR3 loop reads CASSHLGSGANVLTF. The CDR3 coding sequence is TGCGCCAGCAGCCACCTTGGCTCTGGGGCCAACGTCCTGACTTTC. J is TRBJ2-6 and V is TRBV4-3; D is ambiguous. The CDR3 is 15 amino acids. Germline values: CDR1 LGHNA, CDR2 YSLEER. V was cut by 3 bases and J by 0 bases, with 6 bases left in between.

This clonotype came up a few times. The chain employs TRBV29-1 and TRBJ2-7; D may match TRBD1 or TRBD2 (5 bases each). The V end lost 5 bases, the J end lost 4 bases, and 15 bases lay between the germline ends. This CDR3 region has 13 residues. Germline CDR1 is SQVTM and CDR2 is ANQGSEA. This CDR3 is CSVRDGLEYEQYF. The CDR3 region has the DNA TGCAGCGTTCGGGACGGCCTGGAGTACGAGCAGTACTTC.

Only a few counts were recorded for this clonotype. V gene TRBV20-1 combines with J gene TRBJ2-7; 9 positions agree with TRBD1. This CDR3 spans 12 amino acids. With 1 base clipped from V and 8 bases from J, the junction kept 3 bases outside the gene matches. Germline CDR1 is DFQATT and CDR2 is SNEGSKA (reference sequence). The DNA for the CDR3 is TGCAGTGCTAGAGGAGGGACAGGGCAGCAGTACTTC. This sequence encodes CSARGGTGQQYF.